This TCR beta chain comes out of a study of blood T cell repertoires in COVID-19 (dated by TCRdb to about 2020). Background on the whole study: Collaborator samples came from the United States, Italy and Spain and covered acute and convalescent phases of COVID-19. The material from the prospective study consisted of cDNA or gDNA derived from T cells, B-cell-depleted T cells, or PBMCs. Subjects who had been exposed to COVID-19, were actively infected with it, or had recovered from it provided the deeply sampled blood TCRbeta repertoires that made up the dataset. The repertoires were made available in a free public database intended to serve as a resource for research on the immune response to SARS-CoV-2. The samples were drawn from two sources: the first 160 participants of the ongoing ImmuneRACE study, and fewer than 1,500 subjects contributed by 6 global collaborators. A de-identified subject ID, COVID-19 status, age in years and sex were almost always included in the sample metadata. HLA class I and class II types, where available, came from metadata supplied by the sample provider rather than from assay-based typing. What the authors observed across the whole study: The amount of clinical and demographic metadata varied by source and participant and was provided uncurated.

Whole blood was collected in K2EDTA tubes by collaborating institutions according to the institutions' own protocols. For TCRbeta analysis, collaborators shipped samples in one of three forms: frozen whole blood, isolated PBMCs, or DNA extracted from either of those sample types. V and J are trimmed by 10 bases and 2 bases, and the gene matches miss 14 bases of the junction. The CDR3 numbers 18 residues from cysteine through phenylalanine. Kept here is only the CDR3 DNA, which spans 54 bases and is read in frame from base 1. In the germline V gene, CDR1 corresponds to ENHRY and CDR2 to SYGVKD. As for this clone: The antigen it recognizes is unknown. No much larger clone exists at a distance of one base, and base qualities are not known.

The immunoSEQ Assay, a bias-controlled multiplex PCR, was used to amplify TCRbeta CDR3 regions from genomic DNA. The published analysis was carried out like this. Within the assay, amplification of reference gene primers was used to estimate how many nucleated cells each sample contained. To quantify the absolute abundance of each unique TCRbeta CDR3 rearrangement, sequence reads were collapsed and filtered. Productive Simpson clonality was computed per sample as the square root of Simpson's diversity index over productive rearrangements. Held by TCRdb, this immuneACCESS table contains in-frame sequences only and omits some clones. Under half of the omission traces to an unresolved V gene where checked; the cause of the rest is unknown. The DNA was the basis for D and trimming; V, J and clone size are from that table. The sample table contains roughly 200,000 clones; only one count was recorded for 80% to 90% of them. 15% to 20% of the sample rests with the top ten.

This sequence uses TRBV10-3 and TRBJ2-6, with TRBD1 identical over 10 junction bases. The sample taken for sequencing was peripheral blood. This receptor was identified in a woman of 80 years or more with active or convalescent COVID-19. The CDR3 is CATTHGTGVATGANVLTF. The nucleotide sequence is TGTGCCACCACCCATGGGACAGGGGTTGCAACTGGGGCCAACGTCCTGACTTTC.